The clone carrying this TCR beta chain was counted only a few times. What it binds is not known. The TCR library protocol attached unique molecular identifiers to the individual cDNA molecules. TCRdb independently ran MiXCR on the 5' RACE reads; one entry per CDR3 protein. The sample carries about 60,000 distinct CDR3 sequences, over 8% recorded once. The sample belongs to a study of early T cells in non-severe SARS-CoV-2 infection. Study in general: The study sequenced bulk RNA from unsorted whole blood, with chains unpaired. Study conclusions and caveats: Database matching using VDJdb favored anti-spike CD8 responses, with private and CD4 specificities left missing.

The CDR3 is 16 amino acids. The V gene lost 0 bases and the J gene lost 0 bases, with 12 bases spanning the gap. CDR1 DFQATT and CDR2 SNEGSKA come from the germline V gene (reference sequence). This sequence joins TRBV20-1 and TRBJ2-1; either TRBD1 or TRBD2 may supply D (5 bases each). Specimen: whole blood. This sequence originates from an adult who was a healthcare worker with PCR-confirmed SARS-CoV-2 infection or an uninfected control (not recorded which). The CDR3 region is CSARDARGPSYNEQFF. CDR3 sequence (DNA): TGCAGTGCTAGAGATGCTCGGGGACCCTCCTACAATGAGCAGTTCTTC.